The present TCR beta chain was sequenced within a study of tumor and adjacent non-tumor tissue in lung cancer. Overall study context: Patients comprised 12 adenocarcinoma, a couple of squamous cell carcinoma and 1 small cell lung cancer. Aged about 31 to 80 years, patients included more than nine men and a handful of women with stage I to III disease.

With respect to this clonotype: Its antigen is currently unknown.

RNA was extracted from bulk tissue without any cell sorting. Between August and November 2014, newly diagnosed, chemotherapy-naive lung cancer patients underwent thoracic surgery in China. A modified ARM-PCR protocol with three rounds of nested PCR amplified TCRbeta. One entry per CDR3 protein results from TCRdb running MiXCR on the multiplex PCR reads. The sample carries 65,000 to 95,000 distinct CDR3 sequences, approximately 68% recorded once. The CDR3 totals 11 residues. CDR1 is MNHNS, CDR2 SASEGT, per germline. Study findings and constraints: Compared with tumor, normal lung showed significantly lower TCR diversity.

The receptor was isolated from a woman aged 70 to 79 with non-small cell lung cancer. The chain carries TRBV6-1 and TRBJ2-3; D is undetermined. The sample taken for sequencing was lung tumor tissue. The CDR3 region is CTNSHTDTQYF. Written as DNA, the CDR3 is TGTACCAACAGCCACACAGATACGCAGTATTTT.